These 20 T cell receptor beta chains came from one sample sequenced in a study of T cell responses to AZD1222 COVID-19 vaccine. Assay: immunoSEQ multiplex PCR; the TCRdb copy retains only in-frame clones and omits some. This sample yields around 87,000 clones, of which more than 80% are seen a single time; roughly 2.7% belongs to the top ten. Source: peripheral blood, taken 28 days after the second AZD1222 dose. The receptors come from an adult who received the AZD1222 COVID-19 vaccine.

This clone was found once. This chain connects TRBV6-4 to TRBJ2-3, with D possibly TRBD2 on 6 matching bases. The germline V gene has CDR1 MRHNA and CDR2 SNTAGT. The CDR3 sequence is 19 residues long. V was clipped by 4 bases and J by 2 bases, with 25 bases between them. The CDR3 spells CASSVGGYSGSADTDTQYF. The DNA of the CDR3 is TGTGCCAGCAGTGTGGGTGGGTATTCCGGGAGTGCAGACACAGATACGCAGTATTTT.

This clone was seen just once. The chain carries TRBV7-6 and TRBJ2-2; 7 nucleotides line up with TRBD2. V was pared by 1 base and J by 4 bases, with 6 bases of the junction left unmatched. Germline V lookup: CDR1 SGHVS, CDR2 FNYEAQ. This CDR3 spans 16 amino acids. CDR3 sequence (DNA): TGTGCCAGCAGCTTAGAAGGCGGGAGCCCCACCGGGGAGCTGTTTTTT. Translation: CASSLEGGSPTGELFF.

This sequence joins TRBV23-1 and TRBJ2-5, with D hard to call. TRBV23-1 is assigned to the ORF class and has an uncertain function. V was shortened by 4 bases and J by 5 bases, with 14 bases between the two germline ends. The CDR3 is 14 residues long. The CDR3 here is CASSRGRPRETQYF. The CDR3 DNA is TGCGCCAGCAGTCGTGGCAGACCCAGGGAGACCCAGTACTTC.

V is TRBV3-1 (or the pseudogene TRBV3-2) and J is TRBJ2-1; D is undetermined. Germline CDR1 and CDR2: LGHDT and YNNKEL (reference sequence). The germline V and J ends were trimmed by 0 bases and 1 base, with 13 bases remaining between them. The CDR3 is 17 amino acids. The CDR3 DNA is TGTGCCAGCAGCCAAGATAACACGGAACTATCCTACAATGAGCAGTTCTTC. This sequence encodes CASSQDNTELSYNEQFF.

The rearrangement uses TRBV7-9 and TRBJ1-4; 11 positions match TRBD1. Unmatched junction bases numbered 9, after V lost 5 bases and J lost 7 bases. Germline V CDR1 and CDR2: SEHNR, FQNEAQ (reference sequence). The CDR3 runs 16 residues. Written as DNA, the CDR3 is TGTGCCAGCAGCCCCTCCGGGGACAGGGGGGTTGAAAAACTGTTTTTT. Amino acid sequence: CASSPSGDRGVEKLFF.

This rearrangement joins TRBV19 to TRBJ2-5; D is undetermined. The V gene's germline CDR1 is LNHDA and CDR2 SQIVND (reference sequence). This CDR3 is 13 amino acids long. V was clipped by 1 base and J by 1 base, with 4 bases between them. CDR3 residues: CASSIVTQETQYF. The CDR3 bases are TGTGCCAGTAGTATAGTAACCCAAGAGACCCAGTACTTC.

Only one count was recorded for this clone. This chain uses TRBV10-3 with TRBJ1-2; D is perhaps TRBD1 (5 bases). Germline CDR1 and CDR2: ENHRY and SYGVKD. The CDR3 covers 16 residues. The V and J ends lost 0 bases and 1 base respectively, with 12 bases between them. The CDR3 region is CAISESTGTDNYGYTF. CDR3 nucleotides: TGTGCCATCAGTGAGTCTACCGGGACGGATAACTATGGCTACACCTTC.

V and J are TRBV5-1 and TRBJ1-2, with 7 nucleotides matching TRBD1. The V gene's germline CDR1 is SGHRS and CDR2 YFSETQ. Trimming removed 2 bases from V and 5 bases from J; junction bases left unmatched: 6. CDR3 length equals 14 residues. The CDR3 region is CASSFPDRAYGYTF. CDR3 DNA sequence: TGCGCCAGCAGCTTCCCCGACAGGGCATATGGCTACACCTTC.

The V call is TRBV6-5, the J call TRBJ1-3; D is ambiguous. The germline V gene encodes CDR1 MNHEY and CDR2 SVGAGI. V was clipped by 10 bases and J by 0 bases, with 16 bases between them. CDR3 length equals 15 residues. The CDR3 region is CAISPRRSSGNTIYF. The CDR3 nucleotides read TGTGCCATCTCCCCCCGACGTAGCTCTGGAAACACCATATATTTT.

V gene TRBV6-2 or TRBV6-3 combines with J gene TRBJ2-2, with D possibly TRBD1 on 8 matching bases. Deletions cut 5 bases from V and 6 bases from J, with 13 bases between. CDR1 and CDR2 from the germline V gene are MNHEY and SVGEGT. The length of the CDR3 is 14 residues. The CDR3 region has the DNA TGTGCCAGCAGTAGACAGGGGAGGGCCGGGGAGCTGTTTTTT. It specifies CASSRQGRAGELFF.

V usage is TRBV2 and J usage is TRBJ1-3; D unclear. The CDR3 consists of 13 residues. V lost 5 bases and J lost 0, with 5 bases in between. Germline CDR1 and CDR2: SNHLY and FYNNEI. The CDR3 region is CASSWDSGNTIYF. CDR3 DNA: TGTGCCAGCAGTTGGGACTCTGGAAACACCATATATTTT.

This clone was found once. This chain links TRBV7-3 with TRBJ2-1, with 7 bases identical to TRBD2. CDR3 length: 13 amino acids. CDR1 SGHTA and CDR2 FQGTGA come from the germline V gene. The V segment lost 5 bases and the J segment 3 bases; nucleotides outside the gene matches: 1. CDR3 bases: TGTGCCAGCAGCCCGGGGGGCTACAATGAGCAGTTCTTC. Protein: CASSPGGYNEQFF. The full variable domain, in which reference TRBV7-3 and TRBJ2-1 provide the parts outside the CDR3, is GAGVSQTPSNKVTEKGKYVELRCDPISGHTALYWYRQSLGQGPEFLIYFQGTGAADDSGLPNDRFFAVRPEGSVSTLKIQRTERGDSAVYLCASSPGGYNEQFFGPGTRLTVL.

The chain employs TRBV19 and TRBJ1-4; D not certain. The CDR3 runs 13 residues. V was clipped by 3 bases and J by 7 bases, with 9 bases between them. Germline V gene lookup returns CDR1 LNHDA and CDR2 SQIVND (reference sequence). CDR3 sequence reads: CASSINSGEKLFF. Here the CDR3 DNA reads TGTGCCAGTAGTATTAACAGTGGTGAAAAACTGTTTTTT.

The genes are TRBV2 and TRBJ2-3; no reliable D call. The CDR3 covers 10 residues. From germline, CDR1 is SNHLY and CDR2 FYNNEI. V was shortened by 3 bases and J by 9 bases, with 4 bases between the two germline ends. The CDR3 loop is CASSEGTQYF. In DNA, the CDR3 is TGTGCCAGCAGTGAGGGCACGCAGTATTTT.

This chain connects TRBV4-2 to TRBJ2-3, with TRBD2 identical over 10 bases. The CDR3 runs to 18 residues. J was trimmed by 0 bases and V by 0 bases; bases with no gene match: 6. CDR1 is LGHNA and CDR2 is YNFKEQ in the germline V gene. The CDR3, as DNA: TGTGCCAGCAGCCAAGAATTAGCGGGGGGCGGTAGCACAGATACGCAGTATTTT. Amino acids: CASSQELAGGGSTDTQYF.

The V gene is TRBV7-2, the J gene TRBJ2-2; 9 nucleotides match TRBD2. Germline V lookup: CDR1 SGHTA, CDR2 FQGNSA. The CDR3 loop spans 17 amino acids. J lost 2 bases, V lost 3 bases, and 7 bases had no gene match. This chain's CDR3 is CASSLRRGGPNTGELFF. The CDR3 DNA follows: TGTGCCAGCAGCTTGAGGCGGGGGGGACCAAACACCGGGGAGCTGTTTTTT.

The chain employs TRBV6-2 or TRBV6-3 and TRBJ2-1, with TRBD1 as a possible D gene (6 bases). Germline V CDR1 and CDR2: MNHEY, SVGEGT. The V gene lost 5 bases and the J gene lost 4 bases, with 24 bases spanning the gap. This CDR3 spans 18 amino acids. The CDR3 sequence: CASSAQPHRVGPYNEQFF. The CDR3 nucleotides are TGTGCCAGCAGTGCGCAACCACACAGGGTCGGACCTTACAATGAGCAGTTCTTC.

V usage is TRBV5-6 and J usage is TRBJ2-7, with 7 bases aligning to TRBD2. The CDR3 totals 14 residues. V shed 2 bases and J 6 bases; nucleotides not matched to a gene: 8. From germline, CDR1 is SGHDT and CDR2 YYEEEE. The CDR3 reads CASSFETSFSEQYF. The CDR3 nucleotides are TGTGCCAGCAGCTTCGAGACTAGCTTCAGCGAGCAGTACTTC.

The chain combines TRBV18 with TRBJ2-1; 11 bases map to TRBD2. The CDR3 extends over 17 amino acids. CDR1 and CDR2 (germline): KGHSH, LQKENI. V shed 1 base, J shed 7 bases, and the junction held 9 bases outside the gene matches. The CDR3 protein is CASSPRVAGGGSNEQFF. Here the CDR3 DNA reads TGTGCCAGCTCACCACGGGTAGCGGGAGGGGGATCGAATGAGCAGTTCTTC.

The V call is TRBV6-2 or TRBV6-3, the J call TRBJ1-6; D unresolved. The CDR3 is made up of 17 amino acids. Germline V gene sequence: CDR1 MNHEY, CDR2 SVGEGT. Trimming pared 0 bases from V and 9 bases from J, leaving 18 bases between. The DNA for the CDR3 is TGTGCCAGCAGTTACTCGCCGAATCGGGGAGTGACTTCACCCCTCCACTTT. Protein product: CASSYSPNRGVTSPLHF.